The 26 T cell receptor beta chains given below trace back to one sample, sequenced in a study of blood T cell repertoires in COVID-19. Repertoires were generated with immunoSEQ multiplex PCR, while TCRdb's copy carries only in-frame clones and drops some. Here the sample spans some 250,000 clones, approximately 80% being singletons. Source material: PBMCs or T cells enriched from blood (not recorded which). The receptor set was obtained from a man aged 40-49 years who had recovered from COVID-19.

The chain employs TRBV6-6 and TRBJ1-2; 10 bases are shared with TRBD1. V gave up 6 bases and J gave up 4 bases; unmatched junction bases: 5. There are 14 residues in the CDR3. Per the germline V gene, CDR1 is MNHNY and CDR2 is SVGAGI (reference sequence). This CDR3 reads CASSDRGLIYGYTF. CDR3 DNA sequence: TGTGCCAGCAGCGACAGGGGGCTTATCTATGGCTACACCTTC.

The chain combines TRBV5-4 with TRBJ1-2; 8 positions match TRBD1. The CDR3 covers 13 residues. V shed 0 bases and J 8 bases; nucleotides not matched to a gene: 3. The germline gives CDR1 SGHNT, CDR2 YYREEE (reference sequence). The CDR3 here is CASSLAGQGGYTF. CDR3 nucleotide sequence: TGTGCCAGCAGCTTGGCCGGACAGGGCGGCTACACCTTC.

The chain links TRBV7-3 to TRBJ2-7, with 7 bases identical to TRBD2. CDR3 length: 15 amino acids. The V gene's germline CDR1 is SGHTA and CDR2 FQGTGA. V shed 5 bases, J shed 1 base, and the junction held 8 bases outside the gene matches. The CDR3 loop reads CASSLLAGWSYEQYF. The DNA of the CDR3 is TGTGCCAGCAGCCTATTAGCGGGTTGGTCCTACGAGCAGTACTTC.

V gene TRBV29-1 combines with J gene TRBJ2-3; 7 bases match TRBD2. The ends lost 3 bases at V and 4 bases at J; junction bases unmatched: 10. Germline loops: CDR1 SQVTM, CDR2 ANQGSEA. This CDR3 region has 15 residues. Here the CDR3 DNA reads TGCAGCGTTGATGGCGGGAGCGATCGACCAGATACGCAGTATTTT. It is translated as CSVDGGSDRPDTQYF.

V usage is TRBV7-9 and J usage is TRBJ2-3; 10 bases agree with TRBD2. V lost 1 base and J lost 2; bases outside the gene matches: 3. There are 16 residues in the CDR3. Per the germline V gene, CDR1 is SEHNR and CDR2 is FQNEAQ (reference sequence). The DNA of the CDR3 is TGTGCCAGCAGCTTAGGGACTAGCGGACCCACAGATACGCAGTATTTT. The encoded protein is CASSLGTSGPTDTQYF.

This clone has a handful of counts. The chain recombines TRBV30 with TRBJ1-5; D possibly corresponds to TRBD1 (6 bases). Per the germline V gene, CDR1 is GTSNPN and CDR2 is SVGIG (reference sequence). CDR3 length: 15 amino acids. Trimming took 0 bases from V and 8 from J, leaving 17 bases between them. The CDR3 protein is CAWSVKARGKEPQHF. The CDR3 DNA reads as TGTGCCTGGAGTGTAAAGGCCAGGGGAAAGGAGCCCCAGCATTTT.

The table lists this clone with a count of one. This chain connects TRBV18 to TRBJ2-7, with 7 nucleotides matching TRBD1. Germline loops: CDR1 KGHSH, CDR2 LQKENI. This CDR3 contains 16 residues. Trimming cost V 4 bases and J 7 bases; bases outside gene matches: 16. The CDR3 nucleotides read TGTGCCAGCTCACTCGAGGGGGCCGCGGTGGGTGGTGAGCAGTACTTC. Encoded protein: CASSLEGAAVGGEQYF.

The chain carries TRBV3-1 (or the pseudogene TRBV3-2) and TRBJ1-1, with D perhaps matching TRBD1 (6 bases). Germline CDR1 and CDR2: LGHDT and YNNKEL (reference sequence). V was shortened by 5 bases and J by 7 bases, with 14 bases between the two germline ends. The CDR3 covers 13 residues. The CDR3 DNA sequence: TGTGCCAGCAGCTACAGGGACGTTTATGAAGCTTTCTTT. Translated: CASSYRDVYEAFF.

The chain joins TRBV7-9 to TRBJ2-7; D may be TRBD1 (6 bases). This CDR3 has 14 amino acids. In germline, CDR1 is SEHNR, CDR2 FQNEAQ (reference sequence). The V and J ends lost 6 bases and 1 base respectively, with 13 bases between them. The CDR3 loop reads CASREYDRSYEQYF. The CDR3 coding sequence is TGTGCCAGCAGGGAATACGACAGGTCCTACGAGCAGTACTTC.

This clone was detected once. The chain is built from TRBV6-6 and TRBJ2-2, with TRBD1 identical over 8 bases. This CDR3 region has 16 residues. Looked up from germline, CDR1 is MNHNY and CDR2 is SVGAGI (reference sequence). V dropped 5 bases and J dropped 3; count of bases not matched to a gene: 8. The CDR3 nucleotides are TGTGCCAGCAGTCCGCCGGGACAGGCTTACACCGGGGAGCTGTTTTTT. It is translated as CASSPPGQAYTGELFF.

V and J are TRBV12-5 and TRBJ2-7, with a weak D call TRBD1 (6 bases). This CDR3 comprises 13 residues. V was pared by 6 bases and J by 5 bases, with 14 bases between. Germline assignment: CDR1 LGHNT and CDR2 FRNRAP. CDR3 nucleotide sequence: TGTGCTAGTGGGTTACAGGGTAGCAACGAGCAGTACTTC. Protein: CASGLQGSNEQYF. The full variable domain, completed using reference TRBV12-5 and TRBJ2-7, is DARVTQTPRHKVTEMGQEVTMRCQPILGHNTVFWYRQTMMQGLELLAYFRNRAPLDDSGMPKDRFSAEMPDATLATLKIQPSEPRDSAVYFCASGLQGSNEQYFGPGTRLTVT.

This chain uses TRBV5-1 with TRBJ1-5; D ambiguous. CDR3 size: 14 residues. Trimming stripped 2 bases from V and 3 bases from J, with 9 bases between. Germline-derived CDR1 and CDR2 are SGHRS and YFSETQ. The CDR3 DNA follows: TGCGCCAGCAGCTTAAGCGGCATCAATCAGCCCCAGCATTTT. Its translation is CASSLSGINQPQHF. Complete variable domain (other parts from reference TRBV5-1 and TRBJ1-5): KAGVTQTPRYLIKTRGQQVTLSCSPISGHRSVSWYQQTPGQGLQFLFEYFSETQRNKGNFPGRFSGRQFSNSRSEMNVSTLELGDSALYLCASSLSGINQPQHFGDGTRLSIL.

V and J are TRBV5-1 and TRBJ1-1; perhaps TRBD1 as D (5 bases). This CDR3 has 14 residues. V was shortened by 0 bases and J by 0 bases, with 6 bases between the two germline ends. Looked up from germline, CDR1 is SGHRS and CDR2 is YFSETQ. The CDR3 loop is CASSLGQMNTEAFF. In DNA form, the CDR3 reads TGCGCCAGCAGCTTGGGACAGATGAACACTGAAGCTTTCTTT. The full variable domain, with the rest looked up from reference TRBV5-1 and TRBJ1-1, is KAGVTQTPRYLIKTRGQQVTLSCSPISGHRSVSWYQQTPGQGLQFLFEYFSETQRNKGNFPGRFSGRQFSNSRSEMNVSTLELGDSALYLCASSLGQMNTEAFFGQGTRLTVV.

This clone has a single count. The genes are TRBV5-1 and TRBJ1-4; D is possibly TRBD1 (5 bases). The CDR3 length is 15 residues. V gave up 0 bases and J gave up 2 bases, with 8 bases separating them. Germline V gives CDR1 SGHRS, CDR2 YFSETQ. Here the CDR3 DNA reads TGCGCCAGCAGCTTGGAGGGGTGGACTAATGAAAAACTGTTTTTT. As protein: CASSLEGWTNEKLFF.

V usage is TRBV7-8 and J usage is TRBJ1-1; D is possibly TRBD1 (5 bases). Germline-derived CDR1 and CDR2 are SGHVS and FQNEAQ. The CDR3 length is 13 residues. Trimming removed 7 bases at V and 6 bases at J, with 15 bases between. Written as DNA, the CDR3 is TGTGCCAGCACCTTCGGGGGGAGCCCTGAAGCTTTCTTT. Translating it yields CASTFGGSPEAFF.

The V call is TRBV3-1 (or the pseudogene TRBV3-2), the J call TRBJ2-1; D uncertain. The germline gives CDR1 LGHDT, CDR2 YNNKEL (reference sequence). V gave up 3 bases and J gave up 0 bases, with 12 bases separating them. This CDR3 has 16 residues. The CDR3 is CASSHPSSFSYNEQFF. In DNA, the CDR3 is TGTGCCAGCAGCCACCCCTCTAGTTTCTCCTACAATGAGCAGTTCTTC.

The rearrangement joins TRBV2 to TRBJ2-5, with 7 bases matching TRBD2. CDR3 size: 14 residues. The J segment lost 3 bases and the V segment lost 6 bases, leaving 7 bases of the junction unmatched. Germline V CDR1 and CDR2: SNHLY, FYNNEI. The CDR3 bases are TGTGCCAGCAGCTCTGGACTAGTAAAAGAGACCCAGTACTTC. Its translation is CASSSGLVKETQYF.

The chain employs TRBV9 and TRBJ2-7; 9 positions match TRBD1. The CDR3 is 15 amino acids. Germline loops: CDR1 SGDLS, CDR2 YYNGEE. V dropped 0 bases and J dropped 5; count of bases not matched to a gene: 6. CDR3 nucleotide sequence: TGTGCCAGCAGCGTAGAGGGGACAGGGTCCCACGAGCAGTACTTC. Translating gives CASSVEGTGSHEQYF.

This clone showed up just a few times. J is TRBJ2-7 and V is TRBV4-1; possible D gene TRBD2, 5 bases. CDR3 length: 16 amino acids. With 3 bases removed from V and 0 bases from J, the gap between germline ends came to 15 bases. Germline V gene lookup returns CDR1 MGHRA and CDR2 YSYEKL. The CDR3, as DNA: TGCGCCAGCAGCCAGGAAGCCAATCGGGGCTCCTACGAGCAGTACTTC. Translating gives CASSQEANRGSYEQYF.

The chain is built from TRBV5-1 and TRBJ2-3; 10 nucleotides agree with TRBD2. Trimming cost V 0 bases and J 6 bases; bases outside gene matches: 10. From germline, CDR1 is SGHRS and CDR2 YFSETQ. This CDR3 is 17 amino acids long. The CDR3 sequence: CASSLASSGRDPDTQYF. The CDR3 DNA follows: TGCGCCAGCAGCTTGGCCTCTAGCGGGAGAGATCCGGATACGCAGTATTTT.

The rearrangement links TRBV5-6 to TRBJ2-1; TRBD2 matches 10 bases. This CDR3 contains 16 residues. The V and J ends lost 4 bases and 5 bases, in that order; junction bases with no gene match: 9. In germline, CDR1 is SGHDT, CDR2 YYEEEE. This CDR3 reads CASSLEGLASDNEQFF. In nucleotides, the CDR3 is TGTGCCAGCAGCCTGGAGGGACTAGCGTCTGACAATGAGCAGTTCTTC.

This clone came up a few times. The gene calls are TRBV5-5 and TRBJ1-2, with a possible D match to TRBD1 (5 bases). Trimming removed 6 bases from V and 8 bases from J, with 17 bases in between. This CDR3 has 13 amino acids. Germline V gives CDR1 SGHKS, CDR2 YYEKEE (reference sequence). The CDR3 is CASNRGDPWGYTF. As DNA, the CDR3 is TGTGCCAGCAACCGGGGGGACCCATGGGGCTACACCTTC.

The chain is built from TRBV9 and TRBJ2-7, with TRBD2 identical over 7 bases. V was pared by 4 bases and J by 0 bases, with 10 bases of the junction left unmatched. The CDR3 length is 16 residues. From germline, CDR1 is SGDLS and CDR2 YYNGEE. CDR3 in amino acids: CASSPFGSGASYEQYF. CDR3 DNA sequence: TGTGCCAGCAGCCCCTTCGGGAGCGGGGCCTCCTACGAGCAGTACTTC.

This clone turned up a few times. V and J are TRBV5-1 and TRBJ1-1; 8 bases match TRBD1. The CDR3 covers 15 residues. Germline V gives CDR1 SGHRS, CDR2 YFSETQ. Trimming took 0 bases from V and 6 from J; bases not matched to a gene: 7. The CDR3 DNA follows: TGCGCCAGCAGCTTGGGACAGGGGTGGTTTTCTGAAGCTTTCTTT. Translating gives CASSLGQGWFSEAFF.

The V gene is TRBV2, the J gene TRBJ1-2; TRBD1 is a possible D gene (6 bases). Germline lookup yields CDR1 SNHLY and CDR2 FYNNEI. Deletions cut 11 bases from V and 6 bases from J, with 16 bases between. The CDR3 runs 12 residues. CDR3: CAARGGSDGYTF. CDR3 nucleotides: TGTGCCGCCCGAGGGGGAAGTGATGGCTACACCTTC. Together with reference TRBV2 and TRBJ1-2, the CDR3 gives the full variable domain: EPEVTQTPSHQVTQMGQEVILRCVPISNHLYFYWYRQILGQKVEFLVSFYNNEISEKSEIFDDQFSVERPDGSNFTLKIRSTKLEDSAMYFCAARGGSDGYTFGSGTRLTVV.

J is TRBJ2-5 and V is TRBV7-2, with a tentative D call TRBD1 (6 bases). The CDR3 has 15 residues. Trimming cost V 5 bases and J 1 base, with 14 bases left between them. The germline CDR1 and CDR2 sequences are SGHTA and FQGNSA. The CDR3, as DNA: TGTGCCAGCAGCCCTGTGAGGGGGATCCAAGAGACCCAGTACTTC. Protein sequence: CASSPVRGIQETQYF.